The rows below give T cell receptor beta chains drawn from one sample of a study of T cells in Graves' hyperthyroidism and ophthalmopathy. TCRdb analysed the multiplex PCR reads with MiXCR anew, one entry per CDR3 protein. Of about 290,000 distinct CDR3 sequences detected, roughly 15% appear once; the ten largest clones hold 7.9%. Sequencing used blood. These receptors all come from a woman in her thirties or forties with Graves' hyperthyroidism. Each CDR3 is given with its conserved first and last residue. D genes are given only for firm matches. Clone size is not always given. Where it is, it says once, few, many or a class for expanded clones.

d_gene	v_gene	abundance	j_gene	CDR3nt	CDR3aa
NA	TRBV20-1	many	TRBJ2-5	TGCAGTGCTAGAGATGAGTGGGCTAGGTACCAAGAGACCCAGTACTTC	CSARDEWARYQETQYF
NA	TRBV7-2	many	TRBJ2-5	TGTGCCACCTCCTGGGGGGAGATGGAGACCCAGTACTTC	CATSWGEMETQYF
NA	TRBV6-1	many	TRBJ1-2	TGTGCCAGCAGTCGAGGCAGTTTCTATGGCTACACCTTC	CASSRGSFYGYTF
TRBD2	TRBV28	many	TRBJ2-7	TGTGCCAGCAGTCCAGGACTAGGAAAATCCTACGAGCAGTACTTC	CASSPGLGKSYEQYF
NA	TRBV7-9	many	TRBJ2-3	TGTGCCAGCAGCAACGGAGCTCTAAGCACAGATACGCAGTATTTT	CASSNGALSTDTQYF
NA	TRBV7-9	few	TRBJ1-2	TGTGCCATCGAAGGGGCCGGGGGCTACACCTTC	CAIEGAGGYTF
TRBD2	TRBV12-3/TRBV12-4	many	TRBJ2-7	TGTGCCAGCAGTTCGGGACTAGCGTCCTGGGGGCAGCAGTACTTC	CASSSGLASWGQQYF
NA	TRBV7-2	many	TRBJ1-2	TGTGCCAGCAGCTTAGGGGGGGGAAAAAACTATGGCTACACCTTC	CASSLGGGKNYGYTF
TRBD2	TRBV12-3/TRBV12-4	many	TRBJ2-1	TGTGCCAGCAGTAAAGGGACTAGCGCGAGCTCCTACAATGAGCAGTTCTTC	CASSKGTSASSYNEQFF
NA	TRBV4-2	few	TRBJ1-1	TGTGCCAGCAGCCAAGATGCCCAACAAGAATCTTTCTTT	CASSQDAQQESFF
TRBD2	TRBV11-3	many	TRBJ2-3	TGTGCCAGCAGCCGGACTAGCGGCACCACAGATACGCAGTATTTT	CASSRTSGTTDTQYF
NA	TRBV2	many	TRBJ1-5	TGTGCCAGCAGTGACTCGGGGGCGCGTTTCAATCAGCCCCAGCATTTT	CASSDSGARFNQPQHF
TRBD2	TRBV3-1	many	TRBJ2-5	TGTGCCAGCAGCCCAAACCTAGCGGGAGCGGGAGAGACCCAGTACTTC	CASSPNLAGAGETQYF
NA	TRBV19	many	TRBJ1-2	TGTGCCAGTAGTCCCCGACAGGCCCCAGGCTACACCTTC	CASSPRQAPGYTF
NA	TRBV2	many	TRBJ1-2	TGTGCCAGCAGTGCGGGGGGAGTCGGCTACACCTTC	CASSAGGVGYTF
TRBD1	TRBV30	many	TRBJ2-7	TGTGCCTGGACGCCCGGGACAGGGTATCACGAGCAGTACTTC	CAWTPGTGYHEQYF
NA	TRBV11-3	many	TRBJ2-7	TGTGCCAGCAGCTTAGCCGAGGGTCTGGGGGGCTACGAGCAGTACTTC	CASSLAEGLGGYEQYF
NA	TRBV20-1	NA	TRBJ2-6	TGCAGTGCTAGGGACATTGGCTCTGGGGCCAACGTCCTGACTTTC	CSARDIGSGANVLTF
TRBD2	TRBV12-3/TRBV12-4	many	TRBJ2-1	TGTGCCAGCAGTTTGGTAGCGGGAGTTAGTGAGCAGTTCTTC	CASSLVAGVSEQFF
NA	TRBV20-1	many	TRBJ2-5	TGCAGTGCTAGAAGGGTAGGCCAAGAGACCCAGTACTTC	CSARRVGQETQYF
NA	TRBV6-1	many	TRBJ1-5	TGTGCCAGCAGTGAGGGTCCGCTTAGCAATCAGCCCCAGCATTTT	CASSEGPLSNQPQHF
NA	TRBV20-1	many	TRBJ2-1	TGCAGTGCCAACCGACTAGACTCCTACAATGAGCAGTTCTTC	CSANRLDSYNEQFF
NA	TRBV5-1	NA	TRBJ2-2	TGCGCCAGCAGCTTTCGCTTGGGACGGTTCGCGAACACCGGGGAGCTGTTTTTT	CASSFRLGRFANTGELFF
TRBD2	TRBV4-2	NA	TRBJ2-1	TGTGCCAGCAGGGGGATCGGCGGGAGGGCCGAGAACAATGAGCAGTTCTTC	CASRGIGGRAENNEQFF
TRBD1	TRBV20-1	NA	TRBJ2-7	TGCAGTGCGGACAGGGGAGGCACCTACGAGCAGTACTTC	CSADRGGTYEQYF
TRBD2	TRBV5-1	NA	TRBJ2-3	TGCGCCAGCAGCGGAACAGGGACTAGCGGGAGCGCAGATACGCAGTATTTT	CASSGTGTSGSADTQYF
NA	TRBV3-1	many	TRBJ2-2	TGTGCCAGCAGCATCGCGGGACTGGAGACCGGGGAGCTGTTTTTT	CASSIAGLETGELFF
TRBD1	TRBV28	many	TRBJ1-1	TGTGCCAGCCTCCCCCGGACAGGGCCCACTGAAGCTTTCTTT	CASLPRTGPTEAFF
NA	TRBV5-1	NA	TRBJ1-4	TGCGCCAGCAGCTTGGAGGGGGGCAGGGATGAAAAACTGTTTTTT	CASSLEGGRDEKLFF
NA	TRBV7-9	many	TRBJ2-7	TGTGCCAGCAGCGCCCGCCTCAATCCCTACGAGCAGTACTTC	CASSARLNPYEQYF
NA	TRBV19	NA	TRBJ1-5	TGTGCCAGTAGTTTACAGTTGAGGCAGCCCCAGCATTTT	CASSLQLRQPQHF
NA	TRBV7-2	NA	TRBJ2-3	TGTGCCAGCAGCTTATCGACAGGCATGGATACGCAGTATTTT	CASSLSTGMDTQYF
NA	TRBV9	few	TRBJ2-1	TGTGCCAGCAGCGTAGGCGGAAACTTAAACAATGAGCAGTTCTTC	CASSVGGNLNNEQFF
NA	TRBV20-1	NA	TRBJ2-1	TGCAGTGCTAGAGATCCGGGATCAAGCAATGGGCAGTTCTTC	CSARDPGSSNGQFF
NA	TRBV29-1	many	TRBJ1-2	TGCAGCATCAGGGGAAGCGACTATGGCTACACCTTC	CSIRGSDYGYTF
TRBD1	TRBV19	few	TRBJ1-1	TGTGCCAGTGAACCGGGACAGGGTTTTAACACTGAAGCTTTCTTT	CASEPGQGFNTEAFF
NA	TRBV12-3/TRBV12-4	many	TRBJ2-5	TGTGCCAGCAGTTTTTCTGGCAAAGAAGAGACCCAGTACTTC	CASSFSGKEETQYF
NA	TRBV7-8	many	TRBJ1-5	TGTGCCAGCAGCTTAAGGCGGGACAATCAGCCCCAGCATTTT	CASSLRRDNQPQHF
NA	TRBV2	many	TRBJ1-2	TGTGCCAGCAGCGAAGGCCCGGGACGGGGGTATGGCTACACCTTC	CASSEGPGRGYGYTF
NA	TRBV5-1	NA	TRBJ2-1	TGCGCCAGCAGCTTGGGTTCGTGGACAGTTTCCTACAATGAGCAGTTCTTC	CASSLGSWTVSYNEQFF
NA	TRBV6-5	many	TRBJ1-4	TGTGCCAGCAGTTACTCGGCAGCCCCAACTAATGAAAAACTGTTTTTT	CASSYSAAPTNEKLFF
NA	TRBV7-6	many	TRBJ1-1	TGTGCCAGCAGCTTGGACGTAGTGGGAAACACTGAAGCTTTCTTT	CASSLDVVGNTEAFF
TRBD2	TRBV24-1	many	TRBJ2-7	TGTGCCACCAGTGATCCGAGTCGCGGGAGCTCCGAGCAGTACTTC	CATSDPSRGSSEQYF
TRBD1	TRBV5-4	many	TRBJ2-1	TGTGCCAGCAGCTCCCGGGACAGGGCTTCGAATGAGCAGTTCTTC	CASSSRDRASNEQFF
NA	TRBV4-2	few	TRBJ2-3	TGTGCCAGCAGCCAAGATAATTGGAGCACAGATACGCAGTATTTT	CASSQDNWSTDTQYF
NA	TRBV5-8	many	TRBJ1-1	TGTGCCAGCAGCTGGGGGACATCGGCTGAAGCTTTCTTT	CASSWGTSAEAFF
TRBD2	TRBV2	many	TRBJ2-7	TGTGCCAGCAGTGGAGGCGGGAGTGGCTACGAGCAGTACTTC	CASSGGGSGYEQYF
TRBD1	TRBV12-3/TRBV12-4	many	TRBJ1-1	TGTGCCAGCAGTTCTCAGGGGGACGCTGAAGCTTTCTTT	CASSSQGDAEAFF
NA	TRBV6-2/TRBV6-3	NA	TRBJ2-1	TGTGCCAGCAGCCGAGTCGGGACTGCGAATGAGCAGTTCTTC	CASSRVGTANEQFF
NA	TRBV7-2	many	TRBJ1-2	TGTGCCAGCAGCTTATCCGTCCAGCACTATGGCTACACCTTC	CASSLSVQHYGYTF
TRBD1	TRBV6-1	many	TRBJ1-2	TGTGCCAGCAGTCTTGGGGACAGCTTGGGGGGCTACACCTTC	CASSLGDSLGGYTF
NA	TRBV12-3/TRBV12-4	many	TRBJ1-5	TGTGCCAGCAGTTTTGGTTGGCAGGATCAGCCCCAGCATTTT	CASSFGWQDQPQHF
TRBD2	TRBV28	many	TRBJ2-1	TGTGCCAGCAGTTTACCCGCCACTAGCGGGCGCCAGCGGTTAGGTATCAATGAGCAGTTCTTC	CASSLPATSGRQRLGINEQFF
NA	TRBV30	many	TRBJ1-1	TGTGCCTGGAATTGGGGAGGTGGGACCAGTGAAGCTTTCTTT	CAWNWGGGTSEAFF
NA	TRBV2	many	TRBJ2-2	TGTGCCAGCAGTGGGACAGTCAACACCGGGGAGCTGTTTTTT	CASSGTVNTGELFF
NA	TRBV24-1	many	TRBJ2-3	TGTGCCATCAGTGATTGGTGGGGATCGAGCACAGATACGCAGTATTTT	CAISDWWGSSTDTQYF
NA	TRBV6-2/TRBV6-3	NA	TRBJ1-1	TGTGCCAGCGGGCCCAGAACTGAAGCTTTCTTT	CASGPRTEAFF